This T cell receptor (beta chain) appears in the sequencing data of a study of human T cells and chemical hapten exposure (dated by TCRdb to the early 2020s). For the study in its entirety: For sensitization, 2% DPC in acetone was applied to an approximately 2 cm by approximately 2 cm area of upper inner arm skin. About 29 alopecia patients gave blood for TCR sequencing at one to four time points (pre-sensitization, 2, 6 and 24 weeks). Patch testing on the upper back used Finn chambers containing 0.01% DPC, with scoring done after 6 days according to International Contact Dermatitis Research Group standards. Weekly therapeutic DPC doses were additionally applied to the scalp of patients throughout the roughly 23-week study period. Alopecia areata with under or over 50% scalp involvement, alopecia totalis and alopecia universalis were represented in the patient cohort, which was mostly female. The libraries were sequenced as a pool, and the TCR yield per sample differed mostly because of small variations in library volumes within the pool. Peripheral blood TCR repertoire changes were tracked in vivo in alopecia patients during primary and secondary sensitization to the hapten diphenylcyclopropenone (DPC). Blood samples were taken from patients before sensitization (week 0) and then at 2, 6 and about 24 weeks after DPC sensitization.

Comment on this clonotype: Its antigen has not been determined. Base qualities were left out, and no much larger clone turns up one base away.

Receptor libraries were prepared by RACE. Sequenced using a NextSeq 500. Library preparation attached unique molecular identifiers to individual cDNA molecules for quantitative, reproducible TCR counting. From each blood RNA sample, both TCR alpha and TCR beta chains were sequenced. Concerning the study's data processing: The median number of TCRs per sample was some 100,000, ranging from 23,224 to 690,600. The Decombinator software suite was used to annotate the V, J and CDR3 of the TCR reads. For the PS versus PT1 abundance plots, all samples were subsampled to the same number of TCRs (28,000). Expanded TCRs were defined as absent before sensitization and observed at least eight times at the 2-week time point. TCRdb cleaned the public reads at Q25 with fastp, built clones with MiXCR and kept in-frame beta chains. Rows are unified per CDR3 protein, each entry keeping the most common DNA and genes. The V and J calls were not made by the authors but by TCRdb's processing. The sample table lists 150,000 to 200,000 distinct CDR3 sequences, roughly 14% of them with a count of one. The ten biggest clones cover 1.7% of the sample.

The time point label on this specimen signifies: patch test 1, 2 weeks after DPC sensitization. According to the study, the label for this sample's treatment or condition signals: therapeutic diphenylcyclopropenone sensitization with weekly scalp DPC. Blood at each patch-test visit was drawn before the patch test was applied. Patients were considered eligible if aged 18 to 70, diagnosed with alopecia and deemed suitable for DPC therapy, and patients were excluded if pregnant. Total RNA was extracted from unfractionated whole blood collected in Tempus Blood RNA tubes. Study-level results and caveats: Because every patient had alopecia, a presumed autoimmune disease, the patients' immune response might differ from that of healthy individuals. Patch test score correlated positively with the number of PT1 expanded TCRs, reaching significance at thresholds 8, 16 and 32 but not at 4. No change with DPC sensitization was found in the number of TCRs above 1 in 1000 frequency, and no evidence of global repertoire structure alterations was found. Compared with pre-sensitization or healthy control sets, expanded TCRs formed significantly more large CDR3 similarity clusters, which is consistent with antigen-driven responses. Repeated subsampling changed both the strength of the expansion versus patch-test correlation and the threshold at which that correlation became significant.

The CDR3 goes from the cysteine to the phenylalanine over 13 residues. The entry retains the CDR3 DNA only, 39 bases that are in frame from base 1. V loses 0 bases, J loses 6 bases, and the germline ends lie 7 bases apart. From a lookup of the germline V gene (reference sequence), CDR1 and CDR2 are SEHNR and FQNEAQ. The origin of this receptor is a woman under 40 with alopecia areata. Some clones in this sample may be carry-over from other donors' samples. The sequencing here drew on whole blood, taken in connection with sensitization to the hapten diphenylcyclopropenone (DPC). Recombination connected TRBV7-9 to TRBJ2-3, with no reliable assignment of the D segment. The CDR3 protein: CASSLAAVDTQYF. The nucleotide sequence reads TGTGCCAGCAGCTTAGCGGCAGTTGATACGCAGTATTTT.